This T cell receptor (beta chain) was sequenced in a study of breast tumors, draining lymph nodes, adjacent tissues. Study results and limitations: That most tumor T cells come from lymph nodes remained unproven. Tumor TCR diversity was below lymph nodes but above nontumor tissue.

Remarks on this clonotype: The antigen remains undetermined. A much larger clone is a single base away; this may be a read error.

The lymph nodes were axillary draining lymph nodes from breast cancer patients. CDR1 is DFQATT, CDR2 SNEGSKA, per germline (reference sequence). The CDR3 has 13 amino acids. TCRdb reprocessed the multiplex PCR reads via MiXCR and lists one record per CDR3 protein. The sample shows about 200,000 distinct CDR3 sequences, 31% of them seen only once. Sample: axillary lymph node tissue. This sequence joins TRBV20-1 and TRBJ2-1; D tentatively fits TRBD1 or TRBD2 (5 bases each). The TCR was taken from a female donor with breast cancer. Some clones in this sample may be carry-over from other donors' samples. For the CDR3, the DNA is TGCAGTGTGGGGACGTCAACGAACAATGCGCAGTTCTTC. This encodes CSVGTSTNNAQFF.